This TCR beta chain was identified during a study of T cell clonotyping in hematopoietic cell transplantation (dated by TCRdb to the early 2020s). Context from the whole study: A total of 110 to 150 blood samples were collected in the study from 30 to 45 consecutive transplant recipients and their related donors. Patient recruitment ran from 2015 to early 2017, and follow-up continued until September 2020 or death.

The immunoSEQ assay, a bias-controlled multiplex PCR with V- and J-specific primers, was used to amplify TCR beta CDR3 regions from genomic DNA. A proprietary barcode and Illumina adapter sequences were added to the CDR3 amplicons in a second PCR step. An Illumina MiSeq instrument was used to sequence the CDR3 libraries. The paper's processing steps were these. Export and quality control were done with immunoSEQ Analyzer 3.0, while downstream analyses used R Bioconductor and Immunarch. Only productive rearrangements in the normalized downsampled data set went into calculating the repertoire metrics. Clonotypes larger than 5 templates in the normalized cohort were defined as pathologically expanded. The Inverse Simpson Index served as the measure of repertoire diversity. CMV-specificity analyses were carried out on the non-normalized data set to capture all clonotypes. Imported from immuneACCESS, the table was reduced by TCRdb to in-frame sequences with V and J called. These copies leave out some clones; in studies compared against another copy, an unresolved V gene accounts for under half, and the cause of the remainder is not known. V and J calls and clone size are given by that table; D and trimming were obtained from the DNA. This sample has about 15,000 clones in its table, and 70% to 90% of those were observed once. The ten top clones hold 4.2% of the sample.

Results and caveats for the whole study, not just this receptor: After transplant, TCR diversity in recipients dropped, and pathologically expanded clonotypes increased progressively from day 30 to day 180. Only a small fraction of recipient repertoires overlapped donor repertoires, with over 95% appearing de novo at the given depth. Broader posttransplant TCR repertoire diversity was predicted by donor and pretransplant recipient Inverse Simpson Index values. The sample size was limited, and because cells were not sorted, the contributions of CD4 and CD8 repertoires could not be separated.

The CDR3 measures 15 amino acids from cysteine to phenylalanine. The CDR3 DNA has 45 bases and is translated from base 1. Clipping removes 7 bases from V and 4 bases from J, with 7 as the unmatched junction base count. Sequences PRHDT (CDR1) and FYEKMQ (CDR2) are obtained from the germline V gene (reference sequence). Comments on this clone: Which antigen it targets is not known. One base away there is no much larger clone; base qualities are not given.

What this sample's time point label stands for: 100 days after allo-HCT. Blood from recipients was drawn about 28 days before transplant and again at days 30, 100 and 180 after transplant. Nuclei Lysis Solution was used to extract genomic DNA from fresh or cryopreserved unfractionated peripheral blood mononuclear cells. The origin of this receptor is a male patient aged 55 to 69 who had an allogeneic stem cell transplant from a related donor, so the T cells may come from the graft donor. Some clones in this sample may be carry-over from other donors' samples. The source material was PBMCs, sampled 100 days after allogeneic stem cell transplant. Recombination joined TRBV13 with TRBJ2-5; TRBD2 matches 12 bases in the middle. CDR3 region: CASTFLTSGGETQYF. The DNA reads as follows: TGTGCCAGCACCTTCTTGACTAGCGGGGGAGAGACCCAGTACTTC.